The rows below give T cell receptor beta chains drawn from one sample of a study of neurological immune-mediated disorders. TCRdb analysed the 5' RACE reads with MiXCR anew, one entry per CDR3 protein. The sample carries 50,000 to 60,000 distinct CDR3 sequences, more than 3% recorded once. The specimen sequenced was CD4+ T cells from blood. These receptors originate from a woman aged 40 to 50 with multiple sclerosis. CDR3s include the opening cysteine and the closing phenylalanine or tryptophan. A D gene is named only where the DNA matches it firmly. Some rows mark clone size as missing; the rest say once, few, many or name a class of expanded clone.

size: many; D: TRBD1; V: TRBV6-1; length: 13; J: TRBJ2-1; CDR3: CASRSTQGDEQFF; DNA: TGTGCCAGCAGATCGACCCAGGGGGATGAGCAGTTCTTC
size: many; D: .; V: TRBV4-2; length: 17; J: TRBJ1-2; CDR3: CASSQVSPGLPGGGYTF; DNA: TGTGCCAGCAGCCAAGTGAGCCCGGGACTCCCGGGAGGGGGCTACACCTTC
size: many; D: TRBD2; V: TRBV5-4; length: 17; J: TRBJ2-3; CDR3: CASSARTSGGVTDTQYF; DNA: TGTGCCAGCAGCGCAAGGACTAGCGGGGGGGTCACAGATACGCAGTATTTT
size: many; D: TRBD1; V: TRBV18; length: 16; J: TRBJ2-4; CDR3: CASSPPGQGLRDIQYF; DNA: TGTGCCAGCTCACCACCGGGACAGGGGCTTCGGGACATTCAGTACTTC
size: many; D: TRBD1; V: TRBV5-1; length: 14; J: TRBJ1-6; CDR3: CASSPTRQGGPLHF; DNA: TGCGCCAGCAGCCCTACCCGACAGGGCGGGCCCCTCCACTTT
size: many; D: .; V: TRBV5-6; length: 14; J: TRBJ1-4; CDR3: CASSENQGGEKLFF; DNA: TGTGCCAGCAGCGAGAATCAGGGAGGTGAAAAACTGTTTTTT
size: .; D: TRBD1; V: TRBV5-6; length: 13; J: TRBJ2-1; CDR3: CASSWGQGNEQFF; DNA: TGTGCCAGCAGCTGGGGACAGGGGAATGAGCAGTTCTTC
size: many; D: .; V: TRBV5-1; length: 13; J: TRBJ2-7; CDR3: CASSSGPPYEQYF; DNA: TGCGCCAGCAGCTCAGGACCCCCCTACGAGCAGTACTTC
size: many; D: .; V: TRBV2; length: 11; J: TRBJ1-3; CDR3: CASSAETTIYF; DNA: TGTGCCAGCAGTGCGGAGACCACCATATATTTT
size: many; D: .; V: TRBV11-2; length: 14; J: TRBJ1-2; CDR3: CASTRQTASYGYTF; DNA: TGTGCCAGCACCCGACAGACCGCTAGCTATGGCTACACCTTC
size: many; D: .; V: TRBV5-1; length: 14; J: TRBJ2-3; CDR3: CASSFEEGTDTQYF; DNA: TGCGCCAGCAGCTTCGAGGAAGGCACAGATACGCAGTATTTT
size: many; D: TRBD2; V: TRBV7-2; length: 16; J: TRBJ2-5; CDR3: CASSRASGGSPHTQYF; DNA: TGTGCCAGCAGTCGGGCTAGCGGGGGTAGCCCGCACACCCAGTACTTC
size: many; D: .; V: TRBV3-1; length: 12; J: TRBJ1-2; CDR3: CAVLDIGYGYTF; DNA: TGTGCCGTGTTGGACATCGGCTATGGCTACACCTTC
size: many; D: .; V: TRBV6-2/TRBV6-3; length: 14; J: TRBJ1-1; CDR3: CASSYRVTATEAFF; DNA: TGTGCCAGCAGTTATCGCGTTACGGCAACTGAAGCTTTCTTT
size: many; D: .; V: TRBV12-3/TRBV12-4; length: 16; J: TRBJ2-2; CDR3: CASSRTRTAFTGELFF; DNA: TGTGCCAGCAGCCGAACTCGGACAGCCTTCACCGGGGAGCTGTTTTTT
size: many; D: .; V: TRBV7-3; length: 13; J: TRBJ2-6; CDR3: CASRGSGANVLTF; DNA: TGTGCCAGTCGAGGCTCTGGGGCCAACGTCCTGACTTTC
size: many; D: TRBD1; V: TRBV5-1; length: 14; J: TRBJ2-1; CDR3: CASSSQGTYNEQFF; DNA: TGCGCCAGCAGCTCACAGGGGACCTACAATGAGCAGTTCTTC
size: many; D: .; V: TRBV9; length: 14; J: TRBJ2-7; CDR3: CASSVDPTAYEQYF; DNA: TGTGCCAGCAGCGTAGATCCTACAGCCTACGAGCAGTACTTC